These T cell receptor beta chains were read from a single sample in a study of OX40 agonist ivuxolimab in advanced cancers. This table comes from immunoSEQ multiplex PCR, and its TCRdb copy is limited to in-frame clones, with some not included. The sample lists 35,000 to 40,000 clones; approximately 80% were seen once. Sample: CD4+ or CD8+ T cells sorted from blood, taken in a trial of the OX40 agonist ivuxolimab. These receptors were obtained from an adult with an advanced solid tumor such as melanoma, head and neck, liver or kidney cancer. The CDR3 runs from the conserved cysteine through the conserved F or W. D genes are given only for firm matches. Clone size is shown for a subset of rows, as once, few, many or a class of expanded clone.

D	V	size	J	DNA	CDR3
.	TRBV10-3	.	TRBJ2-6	TGTGCCACCTTACAGTCCGGGGCCAACGTCCTGACTTTC	CATLQSGANVLTF
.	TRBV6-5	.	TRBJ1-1	TGTGCCAGCTCGGCCCGGGGGAACACTGAAGCTTTCTTT	CASSARGNTEAFF
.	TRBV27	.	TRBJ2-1	TGTGCCAGCAGTACCCGGGACGGCTACAATGAGCAGTTCTTC	CASSTRDGYNEQFF
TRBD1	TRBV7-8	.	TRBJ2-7	TGTGCCAGCAGCAGCCCCCGGGACAGGGCCTACGAGCAGTACTTC	CASSSPRDRAYEQYF
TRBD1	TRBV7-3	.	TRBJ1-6	TGTGCCAGCAGCCGGGACAGGGAGTTCCTCCACTTT	CASSRDREFLHF
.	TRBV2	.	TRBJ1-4	TGTGCCAGCATACGGACGCCCGGGGAAAAACTGTTTTTT	CASIRTPGEKLFF
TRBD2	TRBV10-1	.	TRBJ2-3	TGCGCCAGCAGTGAGGGCCTAGCGGTCACAGATACGCAGTATTTT	CASSEGLAVTDTQYF
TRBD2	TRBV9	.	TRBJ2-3	TGTGCCAGCAGCCAAACGGGGGGGTCTAGCACAGATACGCAGTATTTT	CASSQTGGSSTDTQYF
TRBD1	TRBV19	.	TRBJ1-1	TGTGCCAGTAGTACGTACCGACAGGGAAGGAACACTGAAGCTTTCTTT	CASSTYRQGRNTEAFF
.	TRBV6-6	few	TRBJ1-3	TGTGCCAGCAGTTATCGAAACACCATATATTTT	CASSYRNTIYF
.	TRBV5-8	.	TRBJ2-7	TGTGCCAGCAGCTACCTGGGGGGCTCTTACGAGCAGTACTTC	CASSYLGGSYEQYF
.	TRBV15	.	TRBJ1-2	TGTGCCACCAGCCTGTCCGACGCCTGCACCTTC	CATSLSDACTF
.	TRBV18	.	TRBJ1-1	TGTGCCAGCTCACTCAAAGGGGGAAACACTGAAGCTTTCTTT	CASSLKGGNTEAFF
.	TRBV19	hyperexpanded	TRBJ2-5	TGTGCCAGTAGTATGACCAGGGGAGAGACCCAGTACTTC	CASSMTRGETQYF
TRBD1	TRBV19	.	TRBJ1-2	TGTGCCAGTAGGGGCATTAAGACAGGGAACTATGGCTACACCTTC	CASRGIKTGNYGYTF
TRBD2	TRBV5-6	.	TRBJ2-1	TGTGCCAGCAACGGCGGGGGGCCCTACAATGAGCAGTTCTTC	CASNGGGPYNEQFF
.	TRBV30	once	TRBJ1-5	TGTGCCTGGAGTGTACAAGGGTATCAGCCCCAGCATTTT	CAWSVQGYQPQHF
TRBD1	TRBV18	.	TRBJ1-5	TGTGCCAGCTCACCAGCGGGACAGCGTCAGCCCCAGCATTTT	CASSPAGQRQPQHF
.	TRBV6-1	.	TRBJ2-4	TGTGCCAGCAGTGAAGGTGGGGGCGAAGCCAAAAACATTCAGTACTTC	CASSEGGGEAKNIQYF
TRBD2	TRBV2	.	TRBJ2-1	TGTGCCAGCATTGGGAGGGGATACTACAATGAGCAGTTCTTC	CASIGRGYYNEQFF
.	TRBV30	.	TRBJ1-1	TGTGCCTGGAACAAGAACACTGAAGCTTTCTTT	CAWNKNTEAFF
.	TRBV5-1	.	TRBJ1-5	TGCGCCAGCAGACCGACAGACTTCAATCAGCCCCAGCATTTT	CASRPTDFNQPQHF